Each of the 32 T cell receptor beta chains below was sequenced from the same sample in a study of post-analysis software for immune sequencing data. Study-wide results and limits: Patients used about 5 TRBV segments, including TRBV5-6, TRBV5-1 and TRBV20-1, more often than controls.

The antigens these receptors bind are not known. Every TCR beta cDNA library bore unique molecular identifiers. TCRdb recomputed calls from the PCR reads with MiXCR, one row per CDR3 protein. Of approximately 660,000 distinct CDR3 sequences listed, approximately 59% are singletons. Sample: blood. The receptors derive from a girl aged 2 to 9 with multiple sclerosis.

The DNA for the CDR3 is TGTGCCAGCAGCGCCGATGACTTAGCGGGGGAGACCCAGTACTTC. Its protein product is CASSADDLAGETQYF. V and J are TRBV7-2 and TRBJ2-7, with TRBD2 matching 8 bases. The last part of the DNA fits TRBJ2-5 better; the J call may be wrong. CDR1 and CDR2 (germline): SGHTA, FQGNSA. This CDR3 region has 15 residues.

This sequence joins TRBV19 and TRBJ1-5; D uncertain. The CDR3 extends over 14 amino acids. Germline-derived CDR1 and CDR2 are LNHDA and SQIVND (reference sequence). The ends were cut back, 3 bases at V and 0 bases at J, with 6 bases in the middle. The CDR3 here is CASSMEGSNQPQHF. The DNA for the CDR3 is TGTGCCAGTAGTATGGAGGGTAGCAATCAGCCCCAGCATTTT.

This clonotype has only one observation. V gene TRBV6-1 combines with J gene TRBJ2-1; 14 positions match TRBD2. V lost 5 bases, J lost 0 bases, and 9 bases stayed unmatched. Germline loops: CDR1 MNHNS, CDR2 SASEGT. This CDR3 spans 19 amino acids. The CDR3 loop is CASSPTSGRAPDSYNEQFF. The CDR3 coding sequence is TGTGCCAGCAGTCCGACTAGCGGGAGGGCCCCCGACTCCTACAATGAGCAGTTCTTC.

The chain links TRBV5-1 to TRBJ1-1; no clear D gene. Trimming pared 2 bases from V and 5 bases from J, leaving 13 bases between. The germline V gene has CDR1 SGHRS and CDR2 YFSETQ. The CDR3 covers 14 residues. Here the CDR3 DNA reads TGCGCCAGCAGCTTTGGGCGTGGGGAAACTGAAGCTTTCTTT. Translated, it gives CASSFGRGETEAFF.

The gene calls are TRBV29-1 and TRBJ1-1; 7 positions match TRBD1. V lost 3 bases to trimming and J lost 2 bases; unmatched junction nucleotides: 6. CDR1 and CDR2 from the germline V gene are SQVTM and ANQGSEA. The CDR3 loop spans 14 amino acids. Here the CDR3 reads CSVEGQNPNTEAFF. CDR3 bases: TGCAGCGTTGAGGGACAGAATCCAAACACTGAAGCTTTCTTT.

This clonotype was counted a few times. The J gene is TRBJ1-1, the V gene TRBV3-1; D may be TRBD1 (5 bases). This CDR3 has 13 residues. Deletions cut 5 bases from V and 3 bases from J, with 10 bases between. Germline CDR1 LGHDT, CDR2 YNNKEL (reference sequence). CDR3 DNA: TGTGCCAGCAGCTCCAGGGAATACACTGAAGCTTTCTTT. Translation gives CASSSREYTEAFF.

The J gene is TRBJ2-3, the V gene TRBV20-1; 8 bases map to TRBD1. The germline gives CDR1 DFQATT, CDR2 SNEGSKA (reference sequence). V dropped 3 bases and J dropped 2; count of bases not matched to a gene: 7. This CDR3 is 15 amino acids long. The CDR3 DNA follows: TGCAGTGCTAGCAAGACAGGGGACACCACAGATACGCAGTATTTT. Protein: CSASKTGDTTDTQYF.

This clonotype was seen more than once but under ten times. The CDR3 DNA follows: TGCAGTGCTAGAGATCCCAGACTAGCGGACGTCAATGAGCAGTTCTTC. This gives the protein CSARDPRLADVNEQFF. This chain joins TRBV20-1 and TRBJ2-1, with 9 bases fitting TRBD2. The CDR3 runs 16 residues. The germline V gene encodes CDR1 DFQATT and CDR2 SNEGSKA (reference sequence). V dropped 0 bases and J dropped 6; count of bases not matched to a gene: 9.

The chain has TRBV5-6 and TRBJ2-3; TRBD2 matches 7 bases. V was pared by 0 bases and J by 6 bases, with 7 bases of the junction left unmatched. Germline V gives CDR1 SGHDT, CDR2 YYEEEE. The CDR3 is made up of 15 amino acids. For the CDR3, the DNA is TGTGCCAGCAGCTTGGGTGCTAGCGGCGGGGATACGCAGTATTTT. Translated, it gives CASSLGASGGDTQYF.

CDR3 protein: CASSTSRERGPGQFF. CDR3 coding DNA: TGTGCCAGCTCCACCTCGAGGGAGCGGGGCCCAGGGCAGTTCTTC. The V call is TRBV12-3 or TRBV12-4, the J call TRBJ2-1; 7 bases are a match to TRBD2. There are 15 residues in the CDR3. V was clipped by 8 bases and J by 12 bases; unmatched bases: 19.

The rearrangement joins TRBV24-1 to TRBJ1-5; D gene unclear. Trimming stripped 5 bases from V and 3 bases from J, with 7 bases between. Germline CDR1 and CDR2: KGHDR and SFDVKD. This CDR3 has 13 residues. The DNA for the CDR3 is TGTGCCACCAGTGCGGGTAACAATCAGCCCCAGCATTTT. Translation: CATSAGNNQPQHF.

This chain connects TRBV20-1 to TRBJ1-6; 9 bases align to TRBD1. The V gene's germline CDR1 is DFQATT and CDR2 SNEGSKA (reference sequence). The CDR3 runs to 15 residues. V shed 0 bases, J shed 10 bases, and the junction held 7 bases outside the gene matches. The CDR3 protein is CSARESGTGKSPLHF. In DNA, the CDR3 is TGCAGTGCTAGAGAATCCGGGACAGGGAAATCACCCCTCCACTTT.

This CDR3 reads CASSIQDRTEFF. In DNA form, the CDR3 reads TGTGCCAGCAGCATACAGGACAGGACGGAGTTCTTC. This rearrangement joins TRBV7-9 to TRBJ2-1; 7 positions match TRBD1. Germline trimming cut 5 bases from V and 14 bases from J; bases unmatched to any gene: 9. Germline V lookup: CDR1 SEHNR, CDR2 FQNEAQ (reference sequence). The CDR3 loop spans 12 amino acids.

This clonotype was observed a handful of times. This chain links TRBV12-3 or TRBV12-4 with TRBJ1-1, with no clear D. The CDR3 totals 15 residues. V lost 6 bases to trimming and J lost 4 bases, with 18 bases between them. The chain's CDR3 is CASSLGRALGTEAFF. CDR3 coding DNA: TGTGCCAGCAGCCTCGGGCGGGCCCTGGGCACTGAAGCTTTCTTT.

The chain carries TRBV19 and TRBJ1-1; 9 nucleotides match TRBD1. V was clipped by 8 bases and J by 5 bases; unmatched bases: 6. The CDR3 is made up of 13 amino acids. Germline-derived CDR1 and CDR2 are LNHDA and SQIVND (reference sequence). CDR3 sequence: CASWDRVETEAFF. The CDR3 nucleotides are TGTGCCAGTTGGGACAGGGTCGAGACTGAAGCTTTCTTT.

J is TRBJ1-5 and V is TRBV6-5; 9 nucleotides agree with TRBD1. Trimming removed 4 bases from V and 4 bases from J; junction bases left unmatched: 8. CDR1 is MNHEY, CDR2 SVGAGI, per germline. The CDR3 loop spans 16 amino acids. The chain's CDR3 is CASSLTGGNTNQPQHF. The DNA of the CDR3 is TGTGCCAGCAGTTTAACAGGGGGCAATACGAATCAGCCCCAGCATTTT.

The chain combines TRBV12-3 or TRBV12-4 with TRBJ1-1; a weak D match, TRBD1 (6 bases). The ends were cut back, 3 bases at V and 0 bases at J, with 14 bases in the middle. The CDR3 is 16 residues long. The CDR3: CASSFLRGAMNTEAFF. As DNA, the CDR3 is TGTGCCAGCAGTTTCTTGAGGGGGGCCATGAACACTGAAGCTTTCTTT.

V usage is TRBV9 and J usage is TRBJ2-1; D is perhaps TRBD1 or TRBD2 (7 bases each). This CDR3 has 16 amino acids. CDR1 is SGDLS and CDR2 is YYNGEE in the germline V gene. Trimming shortened V by 4 bases and J by 0 bases, and 14 bases separated the two germline ends. CDR3 amino acids: CASSPRGGPSYNEQFF. CDR3 nucleotides: TGTGCCAGCAGCCCCAGGGGGGGGCCCTCCTACAATGAGCAGTTCTTC.

This clonotype was observed a handful of times. The genes are TRBV6-5 and TRBJ2-7; 10 nucleotides match TRBD2. The germline V gene encodes CDR1 MNHEY and CDR2 SVGAGI. V was clipped by 0 bases and J by 3 bases; unmatched bases: 2. This CDR3 region has 15 residues. This CDR3 reads CASSYSASGSYEQYF. CDR3 in DNA: TGTGCCAGCAGTTACTCGGCTAGCGGGAGCTACGAGCAGTACTTC.

This chain links TRBV7-9 with TRBJ1-1; 9 bases fit TRBD1. Germline values: CDR1 SEHNR, CDR2 FQNEAQ (reference sequence). The junction had 7 bases not matched to a gene; V was cut back by 1 base and J by 7 bases. The CDR3 has 15 residues. The CDR3 reads CASSLVGTGKIEAFF. The CDR3 nucleotides read TGTGCCAGCAGCTTAGTTGGGACAGGGAAGATTGAAGCTTTCTTT.

The chain combines TRBV28 with TRBJ1-6, with 11 nucleotides matching TRBD1. This CDR3 is 12 amino acids long. The germline V gene encodes CDR1 MDHEN and CDR2 SYDVKM. With 10 bases clipped from V and 10 bases from J, the junction kept 3 bases outside the gene matches. The CDR3: CATGTGGSPLHF. The CDR3 DNA reads as TGTGCCACCGGGACAGGGGGATCACCCCTCCACTTT.

This sequence joins TRBV7-9 and TRBJ2-1; 8 bases align to TRBD1. The V and J ends lost 1 base and 8 bases, in that order; junction bases with no gene match: 7. Germline CDR1 SEHNR, CDR2 FQNEAQ (reference sequence). This CDR3 region has 15 residues. The chain's CDR3 is CASSLVLRGLDEQFF. In DNA, the CDR3 is TGTGCCAGCAGCTTAGTTCTCAGGGGGCTTGATGAGCAGTTCTTC.

This rearrangement joins TRBV25-1 to TRBJ1-5; D gene uncertain. Germline lookup yields CDR1 MGHDK and CDR2 SYGVNS. V lost 4 bases and J 7 bases, leaving 8 bases between the germline ends. This CDR3 is built from 12 residues. CDR3 DNA sequence: TGTGCCAGCAGTGGGGGTTGGCAGCCCCAGCATTTT. As protein: CASSGGWQPQHF. The full variable domain, rest sourced from reference TRBV25-1 and TRBJ1-5, is EADIYQTPRYLVIGTGKKITLECSQTMGHDKMYWYQQDPGMELHLIHYSYGVNSTEKGDLSSESTVSRIRTEHFPLTLESARPSHTSQYLCASSGGWQPQHFGDGTRLSIL.

This clonotype was seen a handful of times. This chain uses TRBV15 with TRBJ2-7; 11 bases are shared with TRBD1. Germline CDR1 reads LNHNV; CDR2 reads YYDKDF (reference sequence). V lost 3 bases, J lost 2 bases, and 3 bases stayed unmatched. The CDR3 spans 15 residues. DNA of the CDR3: TGTGCCACCAGCAGTTGGACAGGGGGCACCTACGAGCAGTACTTC. Amino acids: CATSSWTGGTYEQYF.

V is TRBV6-5 and J is TRBJ2-2; no reliable D call. Germline V lookup: CDR1 MNHEY, CDR2 SVGAGI. Trimming removed 2 bases at V and 6 bases at J, with 16 bases between. This CDR3 is built from 16 residues. The CDR3 sequence: CASSYRALQKAGELFF. The CDR3 bases are TGTGCCAGCAGTTACCGTGCCCTACAGAAGGCCGGGGAGCTGTTTTTT.

This clonotype has more than one count but fewer than ten. This chain uses TRBV7-9 with TRBJ1-5; TRBD1 might be the D (5 bases). The germline V and J ends were trimmed by 8 bases and 3 bases, with 8 bases remaining between them. Germline V gene lookup returns CDR1 SEHNR and CDR2 FQNEAQ (reference sequence). The CDR3 extends over 12 amino acids. The CDR3 bases are TGTGCCAGCGGGGGGTTCAATCAGCCCCAGCATTTT. Translating it yields CASGGFNQPQHF.

The chain joins TRBV12-3 or TRBV12-4 to TRBJ1-2, with D perhaps TRBD1 (5 bases). The CDR3 covers 14 residues. Trimming removed 5 bases from V and 3 bases from J, with 13 bases in between. The CDR3 DNA sequence: TGTGCCAGCAGTCGGGGGGGATCAGACTATGGCTACACCTTC. Its translation: CASSRGGSDYGYTF.

The genes are TRBV12-3 or TRBV12-4 and TRBJ2-1; maybe TRBD1 (5 bases). The CDR3 runs to 14 residues. Trimming stripped 6 bases from V and 1 base from J, with 10 bases between. The CDR3 nucleotides are TGTGCCAGCAGACCGACAGCTTCCTACAATGAGCAGTTCTTC. This gives the protein CASRPTASYNEQFF.

J is TRBJ1-1 and V is TRBV7-2; 10 nucleotides match TRBD1. Germline V gene sequence: CDR1 SGHTA, CDR2 FQGNSA. CDR3 size: 13 residues. The junction had 5 bases not matched to a gene; V was cut back by 2 bases and J by 11 bases. The CDR3 sequence: CASSLWGQGPAFF. DNA for the CDR3: TGTGCCAGCAGCTTATGGGGACAGGGGCCCGCTTTCTTT. Using reference TRBV7-2 and TRBJ1-1 for the parts outside the CDR3, the full variable domain is GAGVSQSPSNKVTEKGKDVELRCDPISGHTALYWYRQSLGQGLEFLIYFQGNSAPDKSGLPSDRFSAERTGGSVSTLTIQRTQQEDSAVYLCASSLWGQGPAFFGQGTRLTVV.

This rearrangement joins TRBV20-1 to TRBJ2-5, with TRBD1 matching 7 bases. This CDR3 has 14 residues. Germline CDR1 reads DFQATT; CDR2 reads SNEGSKA (reference sequence). V shed 1 base and J 1 base; nucleotides not matched to a gene: 3. This chain's CDR3 is CSARGWDSQETQYF. As DNA, the CDR3 is TGCAGTGCTAGAGGTTGGGACAGCCAAGAGACCCAGTACTTC.

The V call is TRBV7-6, the J call TRBJ2-3, with 10 bases identical to TRBD2. Germline V gene lookup returns CDR1 SGHVS and CDR2 FNYEAQ. Trimming at V came to 0 bases and at J to 4 bases, leaving 4 bases not matched to a gene. The length of the CDR3 is 16 residues. Written as DNA, the CDR3 is TGTGCCAGCAGCTTAGCAGCGGGGGGGCGTCCAGATACGCAGTATTTT. It yields the protein CASSLAAGGRPDTQYF.

This chain connects TRBV21-1 to TRBJ2-4; the table assigns TRBD2, which was not confirmed against the DNA. TRBV21-1 is noted as a pseudogene. The CDR3 totals 15 residues. Here the CDR3 DNA reads TGTGCCAGCAGCCTTAGCGGATGGAACAAAAACATTCAGTACTTC. It codes for CASSLSGWNKNIQYF.